These 7 T cell receptor beta chains were sequenced from one sample in a study of naive and memory T cell subsets. An equimolar mix of two oligonucleotides served as the beta constant-region primer for TRBC1 and TRBC2. The ligated cDNA underwent four PCR rounds using SP2 and nested alpha and beta constant-region primers. Each CDR3 protein is one row after TCRdb ran MiXCR on the UMI-ligation and nested PCR reads. The sample carries 120,000 or so distinct CDR3 sequences, around 35% recorded once. Sequences were obtained from central memory CD4+ T cells from blood. Receptor source: a human donor in good health.

This clonotype came up a few times. This rearrangement joins TRBV19 to TRBJ2-1; 16 nucleotides align to TRBD2. J gave up 8 bases and V 9 bases, and 4 bases lay outside the gene matches. The CDR3 consists of 14 residues. The V gene's germline CDR1 is LNHDA and CDR2 SQIVND (reference sequence). The CDR3 sequence: CASKGLAGGDEQFF. CDR3 coding DNA: TGTGCCAGCAAGGGACTAGCGGGAGGGGATGAGCAGTTCTTC.

This clonotype was recorded a few times. The chain uses TRBV30 and TRBJ2-5; D gene ambiguous. CDR1 is GTSNPN, CDR2 SVGIG, per germline (reference sequence). The CDR3 is 10 amino acids. Deletions cut 1 base from V and 5 bases from J, with 2 bases between. Here the CDR3 DNA reads TGTGCCTGGAGTGGCGAGACCCAGTACTTC. Residues: CAWSGETQYF.

This clonotype was seen ten or more times. The V and J genes are TRBV19 and TRBJ2-1, with D unclear. V lost 10 bases, J lost 6 bases, and 19 bases lay in between. CDR1 is LNHDA and CDR2 is SQIVND in the germline V gene (reference sequence). The CDR3 sequence is 14 residues long. This CDR3 reads CATDSRYTPNEQFF. CDR3 nucleotides: TGTGCCACCGACTCTCGGTATACCCCCAATGAGCAGTTCTTC.

The chain employs TRBV10-3 and TRBJ2-1, with a possible D match to TRBD2 (6 bases). Germline V gene sequence: CDR1 ENHRY, CDR2 SYGVKD. This CDR3 has 16 residues. V lost 4 bases, J lost 2 bases, and 15 bases lay in between. The CDR3 sequence is CAISAAAGRTYNEQFF. The CDR3 bases are TGTGCCATCAGTGCTGCAGCGGGCCGCACCTACAATGAGCAGTTCTTC.

The chain carries TRBV10-3 and TRBJ2-2; no clear D gene. The CDR3 runs 18 residues. V was clipped by 5 bases and J by 1 base, with 20 bases between them. The germline gives CDR1 ENHRY, CDR2 SYGVKD. The CDR3 protein is CAISRPTQVLKNTGELFF. The CDR3 nucleotides read TGTGCCATCAGTCGACCTACACAAGTGCTCAAGAACACCGGGGAGCTGTTTTTT.

This clonotype was detected only a few times. The chain combines TRBV20-1 with TRBJ2-3; 9 nucleotides line up with TRBD1. The CDR3 is made up of 14 amino acids. The V gene's germline CDR1 is DFQATT and CDR2 SNEGSKA (reference sequence). V shed 3 bases, J shed 0 bases, and the junction held 1 base outside the gene matches. The CDR3, as DNA: TGCAGTGCTAGGGGACAGGGAAGCACAGATACGCAGTATTTT. Amino acids: CSARGQGSTDTQYF.

This clonotype was seen a few times. The chain has TRBV20-1 and TRBJ2-4, with 8 bases aligning to TRBD1. Per germline, CDR1 DFQATT and CDR2 SNEGSKA (reference sequence). J lost 3 bases, V lost 3 bases, and 10 bases had no gene match. The CDR3 covers 16 residues. This chain's CDR3 is CSARGPAGGVKNIQYF. As DNA, the CDR3 is TGCAGTGCTAGGGGTCCCGCAGGGGGCGTCAAAAACATTCAGTACTTC.